The clone carrying this T cell receptor beta chain was recorded many times. These data are taken from a study of T-cell reconstitution after alpha-beta-depleted transplantation in children. Library preparation (for TCRbeta) was performed with unique molecular identifiers. TCRdb re-analysed the PCR reads in MiXCR, keeping a single row per CDR3 protein. Among almost 500,000 distinct CDR3 sequences listed, around 12% were seen once. This CDR3 has 12 amino acids. Trimming cost V 7 bases and J 4 bases, with 8 bases left between them. The sequencing used PBMCs from the stem cell graft donor, collected from the stem cell graft. The source is a human donor who donated a stem cell graft to a child with combined immunodeficiency. The chain links TRBV12-3 or TRBV12-4 to TRBJ2-1; D uncertain. CDR3 nucleotide sequence: TGTGCCAGCACGCGGCCGTACAATGAGCAGTTCTTC. Its translation is CASTRPYNEQFF.